The 26 T cell receptor beta chains below were found in one sample sequenced in a study of beta chain features in type 1 diabetes. The antigens these receptors bind are not known. Overall study findings and caveats: Type 1 diabetes patients had moderately but significantly shorter TCRB CDR3s in all four CD4+ subsets.

The entirety of the isolated RNA underwent reverse transcription, so expressed TCRB transcripts were sequenced. Measured with immunoSEQ multiplex PCR; TCRdb has only the in-frame clones, and not every one. The repertoire consists of hundreds of thousands of clones, with approximately 9.9% occurring once and the leading ten covering over 0.95%. The source material was central memory CD4+ T cells from blood. Receptors were obtained from a man younger than 45 with type 1 diabetes.

This clone was picked up a small number of times. The J gene is TRBJ2-7, the V gene TRBV7-2; a possible D gene is TRBD1 (5 bases). The CDR3 covers 14 residues. The germline CDR1 and CDR2 sequences are SGHTA and FQGNSA. The germline V and J ends were trimmed by 5 bases and 6 bases, with 17 bases remaining between them. In DNA form, the CDR3 reads TGTGCCAGCAGCCCTACCACACAGGAACGCGAGCAGTACTTC. It translates to CASSPTTQEREQYF.

This clone appeared a few times. The J gene is TRBJ2-7, the V gene TRBV2; 11 bases match TRBD1. V trimming: 6 bases; J trimming: 0 bases; junction bases outside the gene matches: 1. The length of the CDR3 is 14 residues. Germline-derived CDR1 and CDR2 are SNHLY and FYNNEI. DNA for the CDR3: TGTGCCAGCAGGGACAGGGGGCGCTCCTACGAGCAGTACTTC. Translated, it gives CASRDRGRSYEQYF.

This clone was seen repeatedly, ten times or more. V is TRBV9 and J is TRBJ2-7, with D tentatively TRBD2 (5 bases). V was clipped by 3 bases and J by 0 bases, with 22 bases between them. The CDR3 has 18 amino acids. The germline gives CDR1 SGDLS, CDR2 YYNGEE. The CDR3 is CASSAGGGVTGSSYEQYF. For the CDR3, the DNA is TGTGCCAGCAGCGCAGGAGGAGGTGTCACGGGCAGCTCCTACGAGCAGTACTTC.

This clone was seen only a few times. The same CDR3 is also encoded by other DNA sequences in this sample. The V call is TRBV5-1, the J call TRBJ2-7; TRBD1 agrees at 9 bases. The V segment lost 4 bases and the J segment 3 bases; nucleotides outside the gene matches: 5. The V gene's germline CDR1 is SGHRS and CDR2 YFSETQ. This CDR3 is built from 14 residues. CDR3 amino acids: CASSASTGGYEQYF. In DNA form, the CDR3 reads TGCGCCAGCAGCGCTTCGACAGGGGGCTACGAGCAGTACTTC.

The chain is built from TRBV18 and TRBJ2-2, with D perhaps TRBD1 (5 bases). V lost 3 bases and J lost 0, with 8 bases in between. The CDR3 covers 15 residues. The germline V gene has CDR1 KGHSH and CDR2 LQKENI. CDR3 DNA: TGTGCCAGCTCACCTCAGACAGCGAACACCGGGGAGCTGTTTTTT. This encodes CASSPQTANTGELFF.

This clone was seen a few times. The chain uses TRBV29-1 and TRBJ1-1; the match to TRBD1 covers 12 bases. The CDR3 is 15 residues long. Germline CDR1 reads SQVTM; CDR2 reads ANQGSEA. Losses at the gene ends were 5 bases for V and 1 base for J; bases not matched to a gene: 5. CDR3 in DNA: TGCAGCGTTACGGGACAGGGGGCCGGGAACACTGAAGCTTTCTTT. Its translation is CSVTGQGAGNTEAFF.

The chain has TRBV7-9 and TRBJ1-4; the match to TRBD1 covers 9 bases. The CDR3 contains 14 residues. From germline, CDR1 is SEHNR and CDR2 FQNEAQ (reference sequence). V lost 5 bases to trimming and J lost 8 bases; unmatched junction nucleotides: 6. The CDR3 here is CASSLGTGKEKLFF. The DNA for the CDR3 is TGTGCCAGCAGCCTCGGGACAGGGAAGGAAAAACTGTTTTTT.

The genes are TRBV10-2 and TRBJ2-3, with a tentative D call TRBD1 (5 bases). The V gene lost 3 bases and the J gene lost 1 base, with 5 bases spanning the gap. The CDR3 length is 13 residues. Germline assignment: CDR1 WSHSY and CDR2 SAAADI. The CDR3 loop is CASSEQGTDTQYF. In DNA form, the CDR3 reads TGCGCCAGCAGTGAACAGGGCACAGATACGCAGTATTTT.

This clone was detected many times. The J gene is TRBJ1-1, the V gene TRBV19, with no clear D. The CDR3 has 11 amino acids. Trimming pared 6 bases from V and 0 bases from J, leaving 2 bases between. Germline V CDR1 and CDR2: LNHDA, SQIVND (reference sequence). The CDR3 protein is CASSLNTEAFF. In nucleotides, the CDR3 is TGTGCCAGTAGCTTGAACACTGAAGCTTTCTTT.

This clone has a handful of counts. V and J are TRBV28 and TRBJ1-5; the D gene is possibly TRBD1 (5 bases). The germline V and J ends were trimmed by 7 bases and 0 bases, with 19 bases remaining between them. Germline V gene sequence: CDR1 MDHEN, CDR2 SYDVKM. The CDR3 is made up of 17 amino acids. The chain's CDR3 is CASISPGTAYSNQPQHF. CDR3 DNA sequence: TGTGCCAGCATCTCCCCTGGGACGGCCTATAGCAATCAGCCCCAGCATTTT.

The chain joins TRBV7-8 to TRBJ2-7; D might be TRBD1 or TRBD2, each matching 5 bases. The CDR3 is 13 amino acids. Trimming took off 3 bases at V and 3 bases at J, with 9 bases between the two ends. In germline, CDR1 is SGHVS, CDR2 FQNEAQ. CDR3 residues: CASSFREYYEQYF. DNA for the CDR3: TGTGCCAGCAGCTTCAGGGAGTACTACGAGCAGTACTTC.

DNA for the CDR3: TGTGCCTGGAGTTCAGGGTATTATGGCTACACCTTC. Encoded protein: CAWSSGYYGYTF. The chain joins TRBV30 to TRBJ1-2; D perhaps matches TRBD1 (5 bases). The CDR3 covers 12 residues. The germline V gene encodes CDR1 GTSNPN and CDR2 SVGIG (reference sequence). V was cut by 2 bases and J by 5 bases, with 9 bases left in between.

This clone was found a few times. This same CDR3 is encoded by further DNA sequences in the sample. The chain joins TRBV5-1 to TRBJ2-1, with TRBD1 identical over 8 bases. The CDR3 loop spans 15 amino acids. Germline V gives CDR1 SGHRS, CDR2 YFSETQ. V trimming: 3 bases; J trimming: 0 bases; junction bases outside the gene matches: 2. CDR3 residues: CASSSTGGSYNEQFF. The CDR3 bases are TGCGCCAGCAGCTCCACAGGGGGCTCCTACAATGAGCAGTTCTTC.

This clone occurred a few times. CDR3 nucleotide sequence: TGTGCCAGCAGCTTAGGGTCAGGACCTACCTACGAGCAGTACTTC. It is translated as CASSLGSGPTYEQYF. The V call is TRBV7-9, the J call TRBJ2-7; D not certain. The CDR3 extends over 15 amino acids. Deletions cut 1 base from V and 2 bases from J, with 12 bases between. CDR1 is SEHNR and CDR2 is FQNEAQ in the germline V gene (reference sequence).

This clone has more than one count but fewer than ten. The chain recombines TRBV5-1 with TRBJ2-5; D remains unclear. The CDR3 totals 12 residues. The V gene lost 4 bases and the J gene lost 5 bases, with 9 bases spanning the gap. Germline CDR1 SGHRS, CDR2 YFSETQ. This CDR3 reads CASSHPSETQYF. DNA of the CDR3: TGCGCCAGCAGCCACCCCTCTGAGACCCAGTACTTC.

The chain has TRBV28 and TRBJ1-2, with D hard to call. CDR3 length: 13 amino acids. The V end lost 7 bases, the J end lost 3 bases, and 12 bases lay between the germline ends. CDR1 is MDHEN and CDR2 is SYDVKM in the germline V gene. CDR3 residues: CASKVLNDYGYTF. The DNA of the CDR3 is TGTGCCAGCAAGGTCCTAAACGACTATGGCTACACCTTC.

The CDR3 DNA follows: TGTGCCAGCTCCGCTCCGGTCGGGGAGCTGTTTTTT. This encodes CASSAPVGELFF. This sequence joins TRBV9 and TRBJ2-2, with D hard to call. The CDR3 loop spans 12 amino acids. V dropped 7 bases and J dropped 7 bases, with 11 bases sitting between them. Germline values: CDR1 SGDLS, CDR2 YYNGEE.

The rearrangement links TRBV28 to TRBJ1-6, with D perhaps matching TRBD1 (6 bases). V was trimmed by 6 bases and J by 2 bases, leaving 11 bases between them. This CDR3 has 15 amino acids. In germline, CDR1 is MDHEN, CDR2 SYDVKM. CDR3 in DNA: TGTGCCAGCAGGAAAACAGGGACCTATAATTCACCCCTCCACTTT. This codes for CASRKTGTYNSPLHF.

The chain recombines TRBV19 with TRBJ1-5, with 7 bases that match TRBD1. J gave up 7 bases and V 5 bases, and 8 bases lay outside the gene matches. This CDR3 is 14 amino acids long. Germline V gives CDR1 LNHDA, CDR2 SQIVND (reference sequence). CDR3 sequence: CASSPGTDGQPQHF. DNA of the CDR3: TGTGCCAGTAGTCCCGGGACAGATGGGCAGCCCCAGCATTTT. Based on the CDR3 plus reference TRBV19 and TRBJ1-5, the full variable domain is DGGITQSPKYLFRKEGQNVTLSCEQNLNHDAMYWYRQDPGQGLRLIYYSQIVNDFQKGDIAEGYSVSREKKESFPLTVTSAQKNPTAFYLCASSPGTDGQPQHFGDGTRLSIL.

The chain carries TRBV29-1 and TRBJ1-3, with D possibly matching TRBD1 (5 bases). Germline V gene sequence: CDR1 SQVTM, CDR2 ANQGSEA. Deletions cut 3 bases from V and 0 bases from J, with 9 bases between. The CDR3 consists of 14 residues. CDR3 in amino acids: CSVDPGDSGNTIYF. The CDR3 DNA reads as TGCAGCGTTGACCCGGGGGACTCTGGAAACACCATATATTTT. The variable domain in full, with the rest retrieved from reference TRBV29-1 and TRBJ1-3, is SAVISQKPSRDICQRGTSLTIQCQVDSQVTMMFWYRQQPGQSLTLIATANQGSEATYESGFVIDKFPISRPNLTFSTLTVSNMSPEDSSIYLCSVDPGDSGNTIYFGEGSWLTVV.

This clone was seen only a few times. The V and J genes are TRBV7-2 and TRBJ2-3; 10 bases are a match to TRBD1. The CDR3 covers 14 residues. Trimming cost V 3 bases and J 6 bases; bases outside gene matches: 3. Per germline, CDR1 SGHTA and CDR2 FQGNSA. The CDR3 loop is CASSLTGGVDTQYF. The DNA for the CDR3 is TGTGCCAGCAGCTTGACAGGGGGCGTGGATACGCAGTATTTT.

In this sample, this clone turned up once. V and J are TRBV2 and TRBJ1-1; possible D gene TRBD1, 6 bases. This CDR3 is 13 amino acids long. Germline CDR1 SNHLY, CDR2 FYNNEI. Trimming left V 7 bases short and J 2 bases short, with 11 bases between. The CDR3 reads CASKTDSNTEAFF. The CDR3 bases are TGTGCCAGCAAAACGGACAGTAACACTGAAGCTTTCTTT. The full variable domain, completed using reference TRBV2 and TRBJ1-1, is EPEVTQTPSHQVTQMGQEVILRCVPISNHLYFYWYRQILGQKVEFLVSFYNNEISEKSEIFDDQFSVERPDGSNFTLKIRSTKLEDSAMYFCASKTDSNTEAFFGQGTRLTVV.

The V and J genes are TRBV5-4 and TRBJ1-2; 7 nucleotides match TRBD1. V lost 2 bases and J lost 3; bases outside the gene matches: 7. Looked up from germline, CDR1 is SGHNT and CDR2 is YYREEE (reference sequence). The CDR3 loop spans 15 amino acids. The CDR3 nucleotides are TGTGCCAGCAGCTTCCCGTCCGGGACAGACTATGGCTACACCTTC. Amino acids: CASSFPSGTDYGYTF.

The chain has TRBV28 and TRBJ2-7; D may be TRBD2 (5 bases). Trimming stripped 4 bases from V and 2 bases from J, with 12 bases between. This CDR3 has 14 residues. Looked up from germline, CDR1 is MDHEN and CDR2 is SYDVKM. CDR3 loop: CASSSTRNPYEQYF. CDR3 nucleotides: TGTGCCAGCAGTTCAACTAGAAATCCCTACGAGCAGTACTTC.

This clone has a count of ten or more. The rearrangement uses TRBV11-2 and TRBJ2-7; D not resolved. This CDR3 is 12 amino acids long. Germline CDR1 reads SGHAT; CDR2 reads FQNNGV. V lost 5 bases to trimming and J lost 6 bases, with 11 bases between them. Here the CDR3 reads CASSADIGEQYF. CDR3 nucleotides: TGTGCCAGCAGCGCAGACATTGGCGAGCAGTACTTC.

V gene TRBV5-4 combines with J gene TRBJ2-3; perhaps TRBD1 as D (7 bases). The CDR3 totals 15 residues. V lost 4 bases, J lost 3 bases, and 15 bases lay in between. Germline V gene sequence: CDR1 SGHNT, CDR2 YYREEE (reference sequence). Here the CDR3 reads CASSARDSGTDTQYF. The CDR3 nucleotides are TGTGCCAGCAGCGCTAGGGACAGCGGGACAGATACGCAGTATTTT.